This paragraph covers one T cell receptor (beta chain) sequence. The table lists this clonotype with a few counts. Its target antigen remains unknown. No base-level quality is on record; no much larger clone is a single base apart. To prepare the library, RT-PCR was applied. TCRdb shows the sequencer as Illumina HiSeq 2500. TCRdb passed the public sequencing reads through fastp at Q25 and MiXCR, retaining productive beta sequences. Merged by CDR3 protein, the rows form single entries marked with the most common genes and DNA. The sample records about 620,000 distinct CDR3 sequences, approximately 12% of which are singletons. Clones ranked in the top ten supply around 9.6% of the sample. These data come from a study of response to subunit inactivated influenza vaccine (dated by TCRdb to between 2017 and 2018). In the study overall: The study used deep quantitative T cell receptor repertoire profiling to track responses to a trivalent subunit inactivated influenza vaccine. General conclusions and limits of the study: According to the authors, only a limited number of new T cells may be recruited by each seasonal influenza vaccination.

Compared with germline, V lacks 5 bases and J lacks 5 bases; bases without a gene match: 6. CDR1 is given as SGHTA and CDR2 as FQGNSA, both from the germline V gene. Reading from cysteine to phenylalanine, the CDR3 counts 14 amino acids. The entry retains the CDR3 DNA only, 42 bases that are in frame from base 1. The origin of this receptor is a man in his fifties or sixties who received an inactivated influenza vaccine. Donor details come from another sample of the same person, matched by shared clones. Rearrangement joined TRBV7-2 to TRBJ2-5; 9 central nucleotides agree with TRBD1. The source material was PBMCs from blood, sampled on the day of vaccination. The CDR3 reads CASSNNRGRETQYF. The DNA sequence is TGTGCCAGCAGCAACAACAGGGGGCGTGAGACCCAGTACTTC.